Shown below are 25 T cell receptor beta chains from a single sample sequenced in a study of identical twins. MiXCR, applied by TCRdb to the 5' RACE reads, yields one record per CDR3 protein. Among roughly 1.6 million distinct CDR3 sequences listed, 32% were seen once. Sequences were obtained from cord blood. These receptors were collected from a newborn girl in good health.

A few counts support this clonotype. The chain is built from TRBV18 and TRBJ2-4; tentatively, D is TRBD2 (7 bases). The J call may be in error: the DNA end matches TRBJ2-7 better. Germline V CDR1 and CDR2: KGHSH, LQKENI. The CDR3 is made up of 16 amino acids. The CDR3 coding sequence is TGTGCCAGCTCACCATGGGCGGGGGCGATACCCTACGAGCAGTACTTC. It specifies CASSPWAGAIPYEQYF.

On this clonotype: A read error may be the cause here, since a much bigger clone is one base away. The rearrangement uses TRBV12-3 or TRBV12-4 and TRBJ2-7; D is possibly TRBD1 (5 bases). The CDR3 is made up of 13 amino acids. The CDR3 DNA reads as TGTGCCAGCAGTTTGACAGTTTACTACGGGCAGTACTTC. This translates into CASSLTVYYGQYF.

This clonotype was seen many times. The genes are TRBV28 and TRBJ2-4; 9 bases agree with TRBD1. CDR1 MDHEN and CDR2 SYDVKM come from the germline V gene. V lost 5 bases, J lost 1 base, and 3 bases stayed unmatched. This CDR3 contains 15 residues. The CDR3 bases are TGTGCCAGCAGTCCAGGGACAGGGGCCAAAAACATTCAGTACTTC. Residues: CASSPGTGAKNIQYF.

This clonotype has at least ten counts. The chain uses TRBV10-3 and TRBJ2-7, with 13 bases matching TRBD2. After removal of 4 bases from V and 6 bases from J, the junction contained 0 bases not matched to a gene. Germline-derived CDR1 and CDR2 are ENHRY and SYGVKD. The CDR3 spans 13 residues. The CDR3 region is CAISGTSGSEQYF. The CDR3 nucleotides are TGTGCCATCAGTGGGACTAGCGGGAGCGAGCAGTACTTC.

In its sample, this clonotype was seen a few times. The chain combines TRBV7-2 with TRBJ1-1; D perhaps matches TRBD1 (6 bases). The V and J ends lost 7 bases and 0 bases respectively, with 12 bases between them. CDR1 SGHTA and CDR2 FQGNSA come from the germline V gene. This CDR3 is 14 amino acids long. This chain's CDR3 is CASTTGFLNTEAFF. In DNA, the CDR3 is TGTGCCAGCACCACAGGGTTCTTGAACACTGAAGCTTTCTTT. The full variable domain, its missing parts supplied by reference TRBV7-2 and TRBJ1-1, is GAGVSQSPSNKVTEKGKDVELRCDPISGHTALYWYRQSLGQGLEFLIYFQGNSAPDKSGLPSDRFSAERTGGSVSTLTIQRTQQEDSAVYLCASTTGFLNTEAFFGQGTRLTVV.

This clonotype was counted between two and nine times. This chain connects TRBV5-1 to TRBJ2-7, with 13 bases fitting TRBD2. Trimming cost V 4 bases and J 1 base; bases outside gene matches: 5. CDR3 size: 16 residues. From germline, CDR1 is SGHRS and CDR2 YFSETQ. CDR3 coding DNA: TGCGCCAGCAGCCTGACTAGCGGGGGGCCATCCTACGAGCAGTACTTC. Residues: CASSLTSGGPSYEQYF. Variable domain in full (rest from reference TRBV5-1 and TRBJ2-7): KAGVTQTPRYLIKTRGQQVTLSCSPISGHRSVSWYQQTPGQGLQFLFEYFSETQRNKGNFPGRFSGRQFSNSRSEMNVSTLELGDSALYLCASSLTSGGPSYEQYFGPGTRLTVT.

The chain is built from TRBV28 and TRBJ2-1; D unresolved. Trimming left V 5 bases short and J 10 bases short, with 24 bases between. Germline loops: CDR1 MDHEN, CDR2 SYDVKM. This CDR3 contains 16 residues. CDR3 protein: CASSPPDWGDRYEQFF. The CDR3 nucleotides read TGTGCCAGCAGTCCACCCGACTGGGGTGATAGGTACGAGCAGTTCTTC.

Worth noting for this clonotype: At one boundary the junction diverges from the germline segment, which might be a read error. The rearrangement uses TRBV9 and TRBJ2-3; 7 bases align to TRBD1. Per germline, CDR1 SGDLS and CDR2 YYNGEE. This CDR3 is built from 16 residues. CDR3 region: CASSDPRDRYTGTQYF. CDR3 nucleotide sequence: TGTGCCAGCAGCGACCCCCGGGACAGATACACAGGTACGCAGTATTTT.

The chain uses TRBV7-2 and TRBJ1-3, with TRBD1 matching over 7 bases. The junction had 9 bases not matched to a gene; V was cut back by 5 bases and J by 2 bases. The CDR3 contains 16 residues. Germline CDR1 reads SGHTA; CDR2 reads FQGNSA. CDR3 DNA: TGTGCCAGCAGCCCCGATAACAGGGGTGCTGGAAACACCATATATTTT. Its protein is CASSPDNRGAGNTIYF.

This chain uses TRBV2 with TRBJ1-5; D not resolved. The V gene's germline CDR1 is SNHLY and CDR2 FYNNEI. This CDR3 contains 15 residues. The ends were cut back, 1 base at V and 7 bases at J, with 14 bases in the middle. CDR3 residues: CASSEEVGLGQPQHF. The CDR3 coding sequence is TGTGCCAGCAGTGAAGAGGTGGGATTGGGACAGCCCCAGCATTTT.

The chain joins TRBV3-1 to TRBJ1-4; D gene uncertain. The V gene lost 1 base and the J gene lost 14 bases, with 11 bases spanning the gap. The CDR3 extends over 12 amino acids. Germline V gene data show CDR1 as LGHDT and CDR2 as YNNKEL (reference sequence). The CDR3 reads CASSQGKGPLFF. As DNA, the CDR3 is TGTGCCAGCAGCCAAGGGAAAGGACCTCTGTTTTTT.

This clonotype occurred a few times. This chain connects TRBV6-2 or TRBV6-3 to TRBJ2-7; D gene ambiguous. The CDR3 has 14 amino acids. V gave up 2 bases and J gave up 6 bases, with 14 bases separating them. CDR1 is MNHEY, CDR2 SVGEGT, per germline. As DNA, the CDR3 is TGTGCCAGCAGTTACCGGACCCTATCTCTCGAGCAGTACTTC. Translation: CASSYRTLSLEQYF.

CDR3 loop: CASSRSEPGQGVFYEQYF. The CDR3 nucleotides are TGCGCCAGCAGCCGATCCGAGCCGGGACAGGGAGTCTTCTACGAGCAGTACTTC. V gene TRBV4-1 combines with J gene TRBJ2-7; 9 positions agree with TRBD1. The germline CDR1 and CDR2 sequences are MGHRA and YSYEKL. This CDR3 has 18 amino acids. V lost 4 bases to trimming and J lost 3 bases; unmatched junction nucleotides: 16.

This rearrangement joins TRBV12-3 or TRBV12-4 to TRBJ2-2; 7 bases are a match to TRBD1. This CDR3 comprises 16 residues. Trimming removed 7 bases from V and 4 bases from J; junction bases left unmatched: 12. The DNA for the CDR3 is TGTGCCAGCACCGGCGGCGGACAGGCCATCACCGGGGAGCTGTTTTTT. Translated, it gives CASTGGGQAITGELFF.

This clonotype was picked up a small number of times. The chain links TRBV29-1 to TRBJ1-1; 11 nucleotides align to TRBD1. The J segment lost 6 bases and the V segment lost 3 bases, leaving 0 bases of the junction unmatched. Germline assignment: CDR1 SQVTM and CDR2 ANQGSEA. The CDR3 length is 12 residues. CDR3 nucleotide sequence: TGCAGCGTTGAGGGACAGGGGGCTGAAGCTTTCTTT. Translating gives CSVEGQGAEAFF.

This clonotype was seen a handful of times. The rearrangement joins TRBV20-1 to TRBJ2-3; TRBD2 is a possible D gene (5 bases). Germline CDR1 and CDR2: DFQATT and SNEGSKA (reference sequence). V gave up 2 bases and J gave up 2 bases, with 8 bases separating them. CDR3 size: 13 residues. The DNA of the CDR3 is TGCAGTGCTAGAAGCGGTCCCACAGATACGCAGTATTTT. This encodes CSARSGPTDTQYF.

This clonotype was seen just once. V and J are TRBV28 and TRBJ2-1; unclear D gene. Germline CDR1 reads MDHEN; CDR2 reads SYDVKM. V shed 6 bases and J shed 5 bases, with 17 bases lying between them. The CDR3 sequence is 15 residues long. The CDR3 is CASSFRLPEDNEQFF. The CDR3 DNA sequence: TGTGCCAGCAGCTTCCGACTGCCCGAGGACAATGAGCAGTTCTTC.

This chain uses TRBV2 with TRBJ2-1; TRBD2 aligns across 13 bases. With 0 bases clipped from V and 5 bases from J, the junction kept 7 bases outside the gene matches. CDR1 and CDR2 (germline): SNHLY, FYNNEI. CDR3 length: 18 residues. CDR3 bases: TGTGCCAGCAGTGAAGCGCTTCCGGGACTAGCGGGGCACAATGAGCAGTTCTTC. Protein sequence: CASSEALPGLAGHNEQFF.

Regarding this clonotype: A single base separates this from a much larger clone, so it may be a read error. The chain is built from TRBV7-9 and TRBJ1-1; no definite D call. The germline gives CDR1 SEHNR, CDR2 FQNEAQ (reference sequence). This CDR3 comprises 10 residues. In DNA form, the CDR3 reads TGTTCCACCTTGAACACTGAAGCTTTCTTT. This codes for CSTLNTEAFF.

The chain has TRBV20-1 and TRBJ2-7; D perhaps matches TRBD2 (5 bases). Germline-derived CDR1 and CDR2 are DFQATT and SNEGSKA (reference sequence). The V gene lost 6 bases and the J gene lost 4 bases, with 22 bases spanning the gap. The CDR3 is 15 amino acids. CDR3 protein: CSAHPVGEGLYEQYF. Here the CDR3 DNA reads TGCAGTGCACACCCCGTCGGCGAGGGTTTGTACGAGCAGTACTTC.

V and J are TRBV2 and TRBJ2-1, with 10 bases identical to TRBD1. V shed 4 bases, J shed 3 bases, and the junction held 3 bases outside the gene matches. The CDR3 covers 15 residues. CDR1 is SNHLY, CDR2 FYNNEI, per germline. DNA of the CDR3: TGTGCCAGCAGTGGGGACAGGGGACTCTACAATGAGCAGTTCTTC. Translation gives CASSGDRGLYNEQFF.

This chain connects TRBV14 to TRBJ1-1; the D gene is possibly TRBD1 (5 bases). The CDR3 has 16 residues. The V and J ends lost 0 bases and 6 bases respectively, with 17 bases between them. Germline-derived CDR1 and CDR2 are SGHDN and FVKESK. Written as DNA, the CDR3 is TGTGCCAGCAGCCAAGACCGGGACCAGAGGAGCTCTGAAGCTTTCTTT. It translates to CASSQDRDQRSSEAFF.

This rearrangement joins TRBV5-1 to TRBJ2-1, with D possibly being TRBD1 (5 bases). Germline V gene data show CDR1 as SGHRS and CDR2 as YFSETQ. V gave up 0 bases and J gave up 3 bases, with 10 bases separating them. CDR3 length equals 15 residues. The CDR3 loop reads CASSLGGPGYNEQFF. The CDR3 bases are TGCGCCAGCAGCTTGGGGGGCCCAGGCTACAATGAGCAGTTCTTC.

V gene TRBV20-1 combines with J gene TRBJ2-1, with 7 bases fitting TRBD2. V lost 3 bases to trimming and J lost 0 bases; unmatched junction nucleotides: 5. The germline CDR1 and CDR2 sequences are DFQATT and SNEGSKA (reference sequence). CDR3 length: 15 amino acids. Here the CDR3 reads CSASPGLFSYNEQFF. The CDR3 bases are TGCAGTGCTAGCCCGGGACTATTCTCCTACAATGAGCAGTTCTTC.

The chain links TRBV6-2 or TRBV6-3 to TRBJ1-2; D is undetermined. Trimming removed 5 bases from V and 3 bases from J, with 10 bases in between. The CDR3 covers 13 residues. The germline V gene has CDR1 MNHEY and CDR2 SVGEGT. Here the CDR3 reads CASSHGNYYGYTF. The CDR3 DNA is TGTGCCAGCAGTCACGGGAACTACTATGGCTACACCTTC.